The source of this TCR beta chain is a study of neurological immune-mediated disorders. Germline V CDR1 and CDR2: SGHRS, YFSETQ. V dropped 2 bases and J dropped 4 bases, with 18 bases sitting between them. This CDR3 spans 16 amino acids. This clonotype was counted many times. In TCRdb, the 5' RACE reads were re-called with MiXCR into one record per CDR3 protein. The sample lists tens of thousands of distinct CDR3 sequences; 3% to 4% were seen once. This sequence originates from a woman in her twenties or thirties with multiple sclerosis. This rearrangement joins TRBV5-1 to TRBJ2-5, with unresolved D. Sequencing was done on a sample of PBMCs. In DNA form, the CDR3 reads TGCGCCAGCAGCTTAATTATAGGCAGGCGGACAGAGACCCAGTACTTC. Translating it yields CASSLIIGRRTETQYF.